This T cell receptor (beta chain) is drawn from a study of T cell repertoires in cytomegalovirus infection (dated by TCRdb to between 2018 and 2020). Describing the broader study: Donor HLA type was relevant to the analysis, as public TCR beta signatures indicated carriage of CMV infection together with the matching HLA type.

As encoded in the germline V gene (reference sequence), CDR1 is SEHNR while CDR2 is FQNEAQ. The V and J ends are trimmed by 1 base and 6 bases, leaving 12 bases between them. Taken from cysteine to phenylalanine, the CDR3 has 14 residues. Only the CDR3 DNA is retained, 42 bases long and in frame from the first base. The sequencer was an Illumina HiSeq 1500. TCRdb ran its own pipeline on the public reads, namely fastp trimming at Q25 and MiXCR clone calling, and kept in-frame beta chains. Entries that share a CDR3 protein sequence are merged under the most common genes and DNA. Present in this sample are about 680,000 distinct CDR3 sequences, more than 20% of which were seen just once. Together, the top ten hold approximately 8.2% of the sample. Results and caveats for the whole study, not just this receptor: The ex vivo response was dominated by HLA-C-restricted CMV-specific TCR beta clonotypes, which also provided the single most frequent clonotype in two of eight donors. In both this cohort and an independent cohort of a few hundred donors, the cumulative frequency of public TCR beta family members distinguished carriers of CMV infection plus the relevant HLA type.

As regards this clonotype: Its antigen is unknown. No much larger clonotype is one base removed from it; base qualities were not supplied.

The sequence links TRBV7-9 to TRBJ1-2; tentative D gene TRBD1, with 6 bases matching. Sequencing was done on a sample of CD8+ T cells from PBMCs. This clonotype was sampled from a human donor in good health (CMV status not recorded). Some clones in this sample may be carry-over from other donors' samples. CDR3 reads: CASSLDWGHDGYTF. The nucleotides are TGTGCCAGCAGCTTAGATTGGGGGCACGATGGCTACACCTTC.